The following is a T cell receptor beta chain sequence with its context. Its antigen is currently unknown. Per the germline V gene, CDR1 is SGDLS and CDR2 is YYNGEE. The germline V and J ends were trimmed by 3 bases and 6 bases, with 16 bases remaining between them. There are 15 residues in the CDR3. The method was immunoSEQ multiplex PCR; TCRdb's version includes in-frame clones alone and lacks a portion of them. The data hold approximately 100,000 clones, with roughly 90% observed a single time. This record belongs to a study of a mutant IDH1 vaccine in newly diagnosed glioma. Study-level information: Most had both radiotherapy and temozolomide beforehand; others had only one.

Findings and caveats of the study: Seemingly, top peripheral T cell clonotype changes bore no relation to pseudoprogression. Patients mounted vaccine-induced immune responses in just over 90% of cases.

Time point denoted: baseline, week 1 (first vaccination visit). Treatment noted: pre-vaccination baseline after standard-of-care therapy. Tumors from donors were new WHO grade 3 or 4 IDH1-mutant astrocytomas with ATRX loss. The material sequenced was PBMCs, taken from a glioma patient treated with radiotherapy, temozolomide or both. The rearrangement links TRBV9 to TRBJ2-1, with a weak D call TRBD2 (6 bases). The sequence was collected from a woman between 50 and 59 years old with glioma. The CDR3 loop is CASSGQVAGLNEQFF. DNA of the CDR3: TGTGCCAGCAGCGGCCAAGTGGCGGGGCTCAATGAGCAGTTCTTC.